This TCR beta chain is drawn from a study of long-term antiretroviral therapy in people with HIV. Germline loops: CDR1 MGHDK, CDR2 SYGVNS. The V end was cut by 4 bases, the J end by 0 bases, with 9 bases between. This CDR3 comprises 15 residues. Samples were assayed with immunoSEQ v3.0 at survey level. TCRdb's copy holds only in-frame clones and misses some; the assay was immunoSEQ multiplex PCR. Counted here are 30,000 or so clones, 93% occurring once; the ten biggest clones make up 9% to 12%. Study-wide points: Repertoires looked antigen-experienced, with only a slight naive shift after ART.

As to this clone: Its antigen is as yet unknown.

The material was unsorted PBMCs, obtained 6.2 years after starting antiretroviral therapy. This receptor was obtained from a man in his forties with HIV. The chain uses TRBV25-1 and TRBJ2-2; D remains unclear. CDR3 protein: CASSGAAPNTGELFF. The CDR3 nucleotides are TGTGCCAGCAGTGGGGCAGCCCCGAACACCGGGGAGCTGTTTTTT.